This T cell receptor (beta chain) appears in the sequencing data of a study of blood T cell repertoires in COVID-19. Study-wide context: Samples came from the United States, Italy and Spain, spanning acute and convalescent COVID-19. PBMCs, B-cell-depleted T cells, or T cells provided the cDNA or gDNA that made up the material.

In the study's own analysis: How many nucleated cells were present was estimated from reference gene primer amplification. The protocol was immunoSEQ multiplex PCR, while the TCRdb copy is restricted to in-frame clones and leaves out a portion. The V and J calls and clone size are taken from that table; D and trimming were inferred from the DNA. This table holds 120,000 or so clones, over 70% found once. There are 13 residues in the CDR3. Germline CDR1 SGHNT, CDR2 YYREEE (reference sequence). Trimming pared 5 bases from V and 4 bases from J, leaving 12 bases between. This clonotype originated in a woman in her 70s with acute or convalescent COVID-19. The sequenced sample consisted of peripheral blood. The chain combines TRBV5-4 with TRBJ1-2; D unresolved. This CDR3 reads CASSPQVAYGYTF. The CDR3 nucleotides read TGTGCCAGCAGTCCTCAGGTGGCCTATGGCTACACCTTC.